These 10 T cell receptor beta chains were sequenced from one sample in a study of shared clonotypes between healthy human individuals. Profiling relied on immunoSEQ multiplex PCR, and the TCRdb table lists in-frame clones only, not all of them. The table lists some 2,400,000 clones, almost 96% of them singletons, with 0.13% in the top ten. Source material: naive CD4+ T cells sorted from blood. Documented subset: CD45RA+ positively selected. The receptors stem from a young man in good health.

The chain carries TRBV27 and TRBJ2-7, with D uncertain. The CDR3 runs 14 residues. The V end lost 7 bases, the J end lost 7 bases, and 20 bases lay between the germline ends. CDR1 MNHEY and CDR2 SMNVEV come from the germline V gene (reference sequence). The CDR3 is CASTPAQGSGEQYF. The DNA of the CDR3 is TGTGCCAGCACTCCTGCCCAAGGCTCGGGTGAGCAGTACTTC.

The chain joins TRBV5-1 to TRBJ1-5; D perhaps matches TRBD1 (5 bases). V shed 1 base and J shed 0 bases, with 8 bases lying between them. The CDR3 has 15 residues. In germline, CDR1 is SGHRS, CDR2 YFSETQ. The CDR3 DNA sequence: TGCGCCAGCAGCTTGAGTACAGGTAGCAATCAGCCCCAGCATTTT. Translating gives CASSLSTGSNQPQHF.

The chain is built from TRBV15 and TRBJ2-5; 8 bases match TRBD2. Per the germline V gene, CDR1 is LNHNV and CDR2 is YYDKDF (reference sequence). V trimming: 4 bases; J trimming: 5 bases; junction bases outside the gene matches: 12. The CDR3 covers 16 residues. CDR3 loop: CATSTVVLAGRETQYF. The CDR3 DNA sequence: TGTGCCACCAGCACCGTAGTCCTAGCGGGCCGGGAGACCCAGTACTTC. Combining the CDR3 with reference TRBV15 and TRBJ2-5 gives the whole variable domain DAMVIQNPRYQVTQFGKPVTLSCSQTLNHNVMYWYQQKSSQAPKLLFHYYDKDFNNEADTPDNFQSRRPNTSFCFLDIRSPGLGDTAMYLCATSTVVLAGRETQYFGPGTRLLVL.

The chain combines TRBV6-6 with TRBJ2-7, with 11 bases lining up with TRBD1. The CDR3 is 15 amino acids. CDR1 and CDR2 from the germline V gene are MNHNY and SVGAGI (reference sequence). V was clipped by 2 bases and J by 3 bases; unmatched bases: 3. The CDR3 sequence: CASSYPGTGGYEQYF. Written as DNA, the CDR3 is TGTGCCAGCAGTTACCCCGGGACAGGGGGCTACGAGCAGTACTTC.

The chain uses TRBV6-4 and TRBJ1-5; D call uncertain. The germline gives CDR1 MRHNA, CDR2 SNTAGT. There are 18 residues in the CDR3. V gave up 2 bases and J gave up 0 bases, with 17 bases separating them. The CDR3: CASSDRSSAEGSNQPQHF. The CDR3 DNA reads as TGTGCCAGCAGTGACCGGAGTAGTGCTGAGGGTAGCAATCAGCCCCAGCATTTT.

This clone was detected once. The V and J genes are TRBV7-2 and TRBJ2-5, with D possibly being TRBD2 (6 bases). Germline CDR1 is SGHTA and CDR2 is FQGNSA. This CDR3 is 15 amino acids long. Deletions cut 0 bases from V and 5 bases from J, with 13 bases between. DNA for the CDR3: TGTGCCAGCAGCTTAGCGGGACTGGGGAGGGAGACCCAGTACTTC. This encodes CASSLAGLGRETQYF.

V usage is TRBV2 and J usage is TRBJ2-7; D possibly corresponds to TRBD1 (6 bases). Germline CDR1 reads SNHLY; CDR2 reads FYNNEI. V was clipped by 2 bases and J by 5 bases, with 25 bases between them. The CDR3 runs to 18 residues. The CDR3 is CASSENPSGTHTYNEQYF. The CDR3 DNA reads TGTGCCAGCAGTGAAAACCCCTCCGGGACACACACGTACAACGAGCAGTACTTC.

The rearrangement joins TRBV18 to TRBJ2-1, with 10 bases aligning to TRBD1. V trimming: 5 bases; J trimming: 7 bases; junction bases outside the gene matches: 8. CDR1 is KGHSH and CDR2 is LQKENI in the germline V gene. The CDR3 consists of 15 residues. The chain's CDR3 is CASSSPGQGPNEQFF. The DNA of the CDR3 is TGTGCCAGCTCATCTCCGGGACAGGGGCCAAATGAGCAGTTCTTC. Filled out from reference TRBV18 and TRBJ2-1, the complete variable domain reads NAGVMQNPRHLVRRRGQEARLRCSPMKGHSHVYWYRQLPEEGLKFMVYLQKENIIDESGMPKERFSAEFPKEGPSILRIQQVVRGDSAAYFCASSSPGQGPNEQFFGPGTRLTVL.

A single count supports this clone. This chain joins TRBV6-5 and TRBJ2-3, with a weak D call TRBD2 (5 bases). The germline CDR1 and CDR2 sequences are MNHEY and SVGAGI. V was trimmed by 2 bases and J by 8 bases, leaving 14 bases between them. The length of the CDR3 is 14 residues. CDR3 amino acids: CASSYRTTAGTQYF. CDR3 nucleotides: TGTGCCAGCAGTTACCGCACGACTGCGGGTACGCAGTATTTT.

V gene TRBV12-1 combines with J gene TRBJ2-7; whether TRBD2, the table's D call, matches the DNA was not checked. TRBV12-1 represents a pseudogene. This CDR3 contains 17 residues. CDR3 DNA sequence: TGTGCCAGCAGCTTTGTGGAGCGGGGCCTTTACACCTACGAGCAGTACTTC. As protein: CASSFVERGLYTYEQYF.